These 10 T cell receptor beta chains were all obtained from the same sample, sequenced in a study of cytomegalovirus exposure and HLA in healthy donors. Researchers ran the PCR with 60 Vbeta and 13 Jbeta primers. Profiled with immunoSEQ multiplex PCR; TCRdb holds only in-frame clones, not every one. The table has some 100,000 clones, around 76% seen once. Sequencing was done on a sample of PBMCs. The receptor set was obtained from a woman aged 45-65 years in good health and CMV-seropositive.

The V and J genes are TRBV30 and TRBJ1-1; D is undetermined. The germline gives CDR1 GTSNPN, CDR2 SVGIG (reference sequence). The length of the CDR3 is 13 residues. The ends were cut back, 2 bases at V and 0 bases at J, with 7 bases in the middle. The CDR3 coding sequence is TGTGCCTGGAGTCCGGGGATGAACACTGAAGCTTTCTTT. It encodes CAWSPGMNTEAFF.

This clone came up once. The chain recombines TRBV19 with TRBJ1-1, with no clear D. Germline loops: CDR1 LNHDA, CDR2 SQIVND (reference sequence). Trimming removed 7 bases at V and 7 bases at J, with 16 bases between. The CDR3 is 13 amino acids. The CDR3 bases are TGTGCCAGTACCCCGGGAGGTGGCAGTGAAGCTTTCTTT. It specifies CASTPGGGSEAFF.

This chain uses TRBV27 with TRBJ2-1, with D uncertain. The CDR3 spans 14 residues. Trimming took off 6 bases at V and 3 bases at J, with 12 bases between the two ends. Germline assignment: CDR1 MNHEY and CDR2 SMNVEV (reference sequence). CDR3 residues: CASRGPTLYNEQFF. The DNA of the CDR3 is TGTGCCAGCAGGGGCCCAACCCTCTACAATGAGCAGTTCTTC.

The chain couples TRBV9 to TRBJ1-1; 7 bases match TRBD1. Trimming cost V 4 bases and J 5 bases; bases outside gene matches: 11. Germline CDR1 is SGDLS and CDR2 is YYNGEE. The CDR3 consists of 15 residues. Written as DNA, the CDR3 is TGTGCCAGCAGCTCCAAGACAGGGAAGGGTACTGAAGCTTTCTTT. Translation gives CASSSKTGKGTEAFF.

This clone was picked up a small number of times. The rearrangement uses TRBV2 and TRBJ2-3; no clear D. V lost 6 bases and J 8 bases, leaving 9 bases between the germline ends. CDR3 length: 11 residues. From germline, CDR1 is SNHLY and CDR2 FYNNEI. The CDR3 DNA reads as TGTGCCAGCAGGATCGGTACTACGCAGTATTTT. Translating gives CASRIGTTQYF.

The CDR3 protein is CASSYSGGASYEQYF. CDR3 DNA: TGTGCCAGCAGTTACTCGGGCGGGGCCTCCTACGAGCAGTACTTC. The chain combines TRBV6-5 with TRBJ2-7; TRBD2 is a possible D gene (6 bases). Germline values: CDR1 MNHEY, CDR2 SVGAGI. The CDR3 contains 15 residues. The V end was cut by 0 bases, the J end by 0 bases, with 9 bases between.

The chain combines TRBV7-3 with TRBJ2-4; D possibly corresponds to TRBD2 (6 bases). V was clipped by 1 base and J by 1 base, with 20 bases between them. The CDR3 totals 19 residues. CDR1 is SGHTA, CDR2 FQGTGA, per germline. CDR3 bases: TGTGCCAGCAGCTTAAATCCGGGACTCTTCAATGGGGCCAAAAACATTCAGTACTTC. It translates to CASSLNPGLFNGAKNIQYF. Looking up the rest from reference TRBV7-3 and TRBJ2-4 gives the full variable domain: GAGVSQTPSNKVTEKGKYVELRCDPISGHTALYWYRQSLGQGPEFLIYFQGTGAADDSGLPNDRFFAVRPEGSVSTLKIQRTERGDSAVYLCASSLNPGLFNGAKNIQYFGAGTRLSVL.

This chain connects TRBV14 to TRBJ2-1, with D possibly TRBD1 on 5 matching bases. CDR3 length: 12 residues. The V end lost 1 base, the J end lost 9 bases, and 7 bases lay between the germline ends. The germline V gene encodes CDR1 SGHDN and CDR2 FVKESK. This CDR3 reads CASSQARVEQFF. CDR3 nucleotides: TGTGCCAGCAGCCAAGCCAGGGTTGAGCAGTTCTTC.

The chain employs TRBV11-2 and TRBJ2-4, with 9 bases identical to TRBD2. The germline CDR1 and CDR2 sequences are SGHAT and FQNNGV. This CDR3 region has 12 residues. With 8 bases clipped from V and 5 bases from J, the junction kept 1 base outside the gene matches. The CDR3 nucleotides read TGTGCCAGCGCGGGGGGGCAAAACATTCAGTACTTC. This codes for CASAGGQNIQYF.

The rearrangement joins TRBV19 to TRBJ1-5; TRBD1 agrees at 8 bases. The junction had 8 bases not matched to a gene; V was cut back by 6 bases and J by 4 bases. CDR1 and CDR2 (germline): LNHDA, SQIVND (reference sequence). The CDR3 is 15 amino acids. This CDR3 reads CASRALQGANQPQHF. The CDR3 coding sequence is TGTGCCAGTAGGGCCCTTCAGGGGGCGAATCAGCCCCAGCATTTT.